Listed below are T cell receptor beta chains from one sample, sequenced in a study of blood T cell repertoires in COVID-19. Sequencing used immunoSEQ multiplex PCR; TCRdb keeps in-frame clones, though not all of them. There are over 100,000 clones in the sample; roughly 90% occur only once, and roughly 4% lies in the top ten. The material sequenced was peripheral blood. The receptor source for this set is a man aged 55 to 70 with COVID-19, enrolled during active disease. Each CDR3 is given with its conserved first and last residue. The D gene is left open where the match is weak.

J gene,D gene,V gene,CDR3 length,CDR3 DNA,CDR3 protein
TRBJ2-6,TRBD1,TRBV7-9,19,TGTGCCAGCACCGAATGGGGGACAGGGCCCTACTCTGGGGCCAACGTCCTGACTTTC,CASTEWGTGPYSGANVLTF
TRBJ1-5,.,TRBV6-6,13,TGTGCCAGCAGTTACGAGCGGGGACAGCCCCAGCATTTT,CASSYERGQPQHF
TRBJ1-1,.,TRBV15,15,TGTGCCACCAGCAGAGGGGGGACTGTTAACACTGAAGCTTTCTTT,CATSRGGTVNTEAFF
TRBJ1-1,.,TRBV12-3/TRBV12-4,13,TGTGCCAGCAGTTACGCAGGGGACACTGAAGCTTTCTTT,CASSYAGDTEAFF
TRBJ2-6,.,TRBV28,12,TGTGCCGGCTCAGCTGGGGCCAACGTCCTGACTTTC,CAGSAGANVLTF
TRBJ1-1,.,TRBV2,12,TGTGCCAGCAGGCAGGGCCTGACTGAAGCTTTCTTT,CASRQGLTEAFF
TRBJ2-7,TRBD1,TRBV5-6,17,TGTGCCAGCAGCTTGGCGCCTGGGACAGGGGGAAACTACGAGCAGTACTTC,CASSLAPGTGGNYEQYF
TRBJ1-1,.,TRBV7-9,13,TGTGCCAGCAGCCACAGGGTATCCACTGAAGCTTTCTTT,CASSHRVSTEAFF
TRBJ1-1,.,TRBV7-3,13,TGTGCCAGCAGCTTAGTGGTTGAGACTGAAGCTTTCTTT,CASSLVVETEAFF
TRBJ2-7,.,TRBV12-3/TRBV12-4,13,TGTGCCAGCAATATGCGAGAAGGAGGCGAGCAGTACTTC,CASNMREGGEQYF
TRBJ2-7,.,TRBV11-2,15,TGTGCCAGCAGCCCAGGAATAGGCAAAGGCTACGAGCAGTACTTC,CASSPGIGKGYEQYF
TRBJ1-2,TRBD1,TRBV5-1,16,TGCGCCAGCCACCCCGGACAGGGGAGAAGACCCTATGGCTACACCTTC,CASHPGQGRRPYGYTF
TRBJ1-5,TRBD1,TRBV2,16,TGTGCCACCACTTCCCGGGACAGGATAGGCAATCAGCCCCAGCATTTT,CATTSRDRIGNQPQHF
TRBJ1-3,TRBD1,TRBV30,15,TGTGCCAGAGACGGGACAGGTCTTCCTGGAAACACCATATATTTT,CARDGTGLPGNTIYF
TRBJ1-2,TRBD1,TRBV27,17,TGTGCCAGCAGTTTCCTCCCAATCGGGACAGGCGGTGATGGCTACACCTTC,CASSFLPIGTGGDGYTF
TRBJ1-3,.,TRBV10-1,14,TGCGCCAGCAGTGAGGGCAGGGGACGAAACACCATATATTTT,CASSEGRGRNTIYF